The clone carrying this T cell receptor (beta chain) has a handful of counts. This entry belongs to a study of graft-versus-host responses after intestinal transplantation. The ends were cut back, 0 bases at V and 1 base at J, with 8 bases in the middle. Germline loops: CDR1 SGHRS, CDR2 YFSETQ. This CDR3 region has 15 residues. Sequencing was performed with immunoSEQ multiplex PCR; in TCRdb, only in-frame clones are kept and a portion is missing. In the table there are about 14,000 clones, 29% of which are singletons. The receptor's source is a human patient who received an intestinal transplant. The V and J genes are TRBV5-1 and TRBJ1-5; D not resolved. Sample: alloreactive CD4+ T cells from a mixed lymphocyte reaction culture, taken before intestinal transplant. Subset in this sample: CFSE-low proliferating T cells sorted from approximately 6-day pre-transplant mixed lymphocyte reaction (GvH or HvG direction). The CDR3 nucleotides are TGCGCCAGCAGCTTGGAATACGGGAGCAATCAGCCCCAGCATTTT. Amino acid sequence: CASSLEYGSNQPQHF.